The rows below give T cell receptor beta chains drawn from one sample of a study of blood T cells in healthy people across ages. TCRdb fed the 5' RACE reads into MiXCR, producing one record per CDR3 protein. The sample contains 1.5 million or so distinct CDR3 sequences, 42% of which appear only once. The sample consisted of blood. These receptors all come from a young woman in good health. The CDR3 runs from the conserved cysteine through the conserved F or W. The order of the fields is CDR3 DNA, CDR3 protein, clone size, D gene, V gene, J gene. The D gene is left open where the match is weak. Clone size, where shown, is once, few, many, or a class for clones that have expanded.

CDR3 DNA: TGTGCCAGCTCCGTTGCGACAGGTATGTTCGCTGAAGCTTTCTTT
CDR3 protein: CASSVATGMFAEAFF
clone size: few
D gene: NA
V gene: TRBV27
J gene: TRBJ1-1

CDR3 DNA: TGTGCCAGCACATTCCCGGGCTACGAGCAGTACTTC
CDR3 protein: CASTFPGYEQYF
clone size: NA
D gene: NA
V gene: TRBV7-2
J gene: TRBJ2-7

CDR3 DNA: TGTGCCAGCAGCCCTGAGCCGGTTAGCTCCTACAATGAGCAGTACTTC
CDR3 protein: CASSPEPVSSYNEQYF
clone size: NA
D gene: NA
V gene: TRBV4-2
J gene: TRBJ2-7

CDR3 DNA: TGCGCCAGCAGCTTGATCGGACAGGTATACGAGCAGTACTTC
CDR3 protein: CASSLIGQVYEQYF
clone size: few
D gene: TRBD1
V gene: TRBV5-1
J gene: TRBJ2-7

CDR3 DNA: TGTGCCAGCAGTTCGGGTTTCACTGAAGCTTTCTTT
CDR3 protein: CASSSGFTEAFF
clone size: few
D gene: NA
V gene: TRBV12-3/TRBV12-4
J gene: TRBJ1-1

CDR3 DNA: TGTGCCACCAGCAATCCGGTGGGGGGACCCTACGAGCAGTACTTC
CDR3 protein: CATSNPVGGPYEQYF
clone size: NA
D gene: NA
V gene: TRBV15
J gene: TRBJ2-7

CDR3 DNA: TGCAGCGTTGCGAGAGGGGACTCTAACTATGGCTACACCTTC
CDR3 protein: CSVARGDSNYGYTF
clone size: few
D gene: NA
V gene: TRBV29-1
J gene: TRBJ1-2

CDR3 DNA: TGTGCCAGCAGTGATCCGGAACACGCGGTGGAGGGAAACTATGGCTACACCTTC
CDR3 protein: CASSDPEHAVEGNYGYTF
clone size: few
D gene: NA
V gene: TRBV25-1
J gene: TRBJ1-2

CDR3 DNA: TGTGCCAGCAGCCCAGAGATGACCAGAAATTCACCCCTCCACTTT
CDR3 protein: CASSPEMTRNSPLHF
clone size: few
D gene: NA
V gene: TRBV2
J gene: TRBJ1-6

CDR3 DNA: TGCGCCAGCAGCTCCACTTTTGGACTAGCGGGAGTTAATGAGCAGTTCTTC
CDR3 protein: CASSSTFGLAGVNEQFF
clone size: NA
D gene: TRBD2
V gene: TRBV5-1
J gene: TRBJ2-1

CDR3 DNA: TGTGCCAGCAGTGAAGGACGTATCGGTCGACTAGCGGGGGGCTACAGCTCCTACGAGCAGTACTTC
CDR3 protein: CASSEGRIGRLAGGYSSYEQYF
clone size: NA
D gene: TRBD2
V gene: TRBV25-1
J gene: TRBJ2-7

CDR3 DNA: TGTGCCAGCAGTTTACGGGGCGGAACTAGCTTAGGAGATACGCAGTATTTT
CDR3 protein: CASSLRGGTSLGDTQYF
clone size: few
D gene: NA
V gene: TRBV9
J gene: TRBJ2-3

CDR3 DNA: TGTGCCAGCAGCTTAATTCCGGGACAGCCCCAGCATTTT
CDR3 protein: CASSLIPGQPQHF
clone size: few
D gene: NA
V gene: TRBV7-9
J gene: TRBJ1-5

CDR3 DNA: TGCGCCAGCCTTGGTTATCGGGACAGGTTAAACAATGAGCAGTTCTTC
CDR3 protein: CASLGYRDRLNNEQFF
clone size: few
D gene: TRBD1
V gene: TRBV5-1
J gene: TRBJ2-1

CDR3 DNA: TGCAGTGCTAGAGATGGCCGTCTCGCCAGCTCCTACAATGAGCAGTTCTTC
CDR3 protein: CSARDGRLASSYNEQFF
clone size: NA
D gene: NA
V gene: TRBV20-1
J gene: TRBJ2-1

CDR3 DNA: TGTGCCAGCCGTGGGGGAACTAGCGGGATAACGGATGAGCAGTACTTC
CDR3 protein: CASRGGTSGITDEQYF
clone size: NA
D gene: TRBD2
V gene: TRBV6-1
J gene: TRBJ2-7

CDR3 DNA: TGTGCCAGCAGTTCGCTAACGGGCGGGGGGAATGAGCAGTTCTTC
CDR3 protein: CASSSLTGGGNEQFF
clone size: NA
D gene: TRBD2
V gene: TRBV6-5
J gene: TRBJ2-1

CDR3 DNA: TGCAGCGTTGATGCGGGAGGGCCCCCTGGGCAGTACTTC
CDR3 protein: CSVDAGGPPGQYF
clone size: NA
D gene: TRBD2
V gene: TRBV29-1
J gene: TRBJ2-5

CDR3 DNA: TGTGCCAGCAGCCGTAGGAGGGTTAACACTGAAGCTTTCTTT
CDR3 protein: CASSRRRVNTEAFF
clone size: NA
D gene: NA
V gene: TRBV7-8
J gene: TRBJ1-1

CDR3 DNA: TGTGCCAGCGGAACCCTGGGTAACTTAGGTGAGCAGTTCTTC
CDR3 protein: CASGTLGNLGEQFF
clone size: few
D gene: NA
V gene: TRBV5-6
J gene: TRBJ2-1

CDR3 DNA: TGTGCCTCGGCCGGACCTAGCACAGATACGCAGTATTTT
CDR3 protein: CASAGPSTDTQYF
clone size: NA
D gene: NA
V gene: TRBV11-1
J gene: TRBJ2-3

CDR3 DNA: TGTGCCAGCACCCCAGTTGGGCTCACTGAAGCTTTCTTT
CDR3 protein: CASTPVGLTEAFF
clone size: NA
D gene: NA
V gene: TRBV25-1
J gene: TRBJ1-1

CDR3 DNA: TGTGCCAGCAGCTTAGATGGGACCGAGAACAATGAGCAGTTCTTC
CDR3 protein: CASSLDGTENNEQFF
clone size: few
D gene: NA
V gene: TRBV13
J gene: TRBJ2-1

CDR3 DNA: TGTGCCACTGGACTCTCTGAAAAACTGTTTTTT
CDR3 protein: CATGLSEKLFF
clone size: few
D gene: NA
V gene: TRBV3-1
J gene: TRBJ1-4

CDR3 DNA: TGTGCCAGCAGACTCGACAGTCCCGAGCAGTACTTC
CDR3 protein: CASRLDSPEQYF
clone size: NA
D gene: NA
V gene: TRBV25-1
J gene: TRBJ2-7

CDR3 DNA: TGCGCCAGCAGCTCTAGCGGGATGGGCTCCTACAATGAGCAGTTCTTC
CDR3 protein: CASSSSGMGSYNEQFF
clone size: few
D gene: TRBD2
V gene: TRBV5-1
J gene: TRBJ2-1

CDR3 DNA: TGTGCCAGCAGCGGGGATCAGGGGCAGCAAGCCGGCTACACCTTC
CDR3 protein: CASSGDQGQQAGYTF
clone size: NA
D gene: NA
V gene: TRBV7-8
J gene: TRBJ1-2

CDR3 DNA: TGTGCCAGCAACTCCCCCGGGGCTAGACAAGAGACCCAGTACTTC
CDR3 protein: CASNSPGARQETQYF
clone size: few
D gene: NA
V gene: TRBV28
J gene: TRBJ2-5

CDR3 DNA: TGTGCCGGCAGTGTTCATCAGGGTAAAGTAAACATTCAGTACTTC
CDR3 protein: CAGSVHQGKVNIQYF
clone size: NA
D gene: NA
V gene: TRBV25-1
J gene: TRBJ2-4

CDR3 DNA: TGTGCCAGCAGCTTGGGGGGGAACAAGGACTATGGCTACACCTTC
CDR3 protein: CASSLGGNKDYGYTF
clone size: few
D gene: NA
V gene: TRBV7-2
J gene: TRBJ1-2

CDR3 DNA: TGTGCCAGCAGTGAACGGCTTAGCTCCTACAATGAGCAGTTCTTC
CDR3 protein: CASSERLSSYNEQFF
clone size: few
D gene: NA
V gene: TRBV6-1
J gene: TRBJ2-1

CDR3 DNA: TGTGCCACCACATCGGGGAGACTAGTGGAGACCCAGTACTTC
CDR3 protein: CATTSGRLVETQYF
clone size: few
D gene: NA
V gene: TRBV21-1
J gene: TRBJ2-5

CDR3 DNA: TGTGCCAGCAGCCAGGAGACAGGGGCCCTGACTGAAGCTTTCTTT
CDR3 protein: CASSQETGALTEAFF
clone size: NA
D gene: TRBD1
V gene: TRBV3-1
J gene: TRBJ1-1

CDR3 DNA: TGTGCCAGCAGTTTACCGGGAGAGAACACTGAAGCTTTCTTT
CDR3 protein: CASSLPGENTEAFF
clone size: many
D gene: NA
V gene: TRBV6-5
J gene: TRBJ1-1

CDR3 DNA: TGTGCCAGCAGAACTCCGCCACAGACTAGCGGTGGCACAGATACGCAGTATTTT
CDR3 protein: CASRTPPQTSGGTDTQYF
clone size: NA
D gene: TRBD2
V gene: TRBV6-2/TRBV6-3
J gene: TRBJ2-3

CDR3 DNA: TGTGCCAGCAGTACGACGGCGGCTGAGGGCTACACCTTC
CDR3 protein: CASSTTAAEGYTF
clone size: NA
D gene: NA
V gene: TRBV12-3/TRBV12-4
J gene: TRBJ1-2

CDR3 DNA: TGTGCCAGCAGACGGGACCGATGGGGGGAGCAGTACTTC
CDR3 protein: CASRRDRWGEQYF
clone size: NA
D gene: NA
V gene: TRBV6-5
J gene: TRBJ2-5

CDR3 DNA: TGTGCTAGCAGCTTAAGTCCGGGAAACTACAATGAGCAGTTCTTC
CDR3 protein: CASSLSPGNYNEQFF
clone size: few
D gene: NA
V gene: TRBV7-7
J gene: TRBJ2-1

CDR3 DNA: TGCAGTGCTAGAGCCGGGGGGACAGAATACTCCTACGAGCAGTACTTC
CDR3 protein: CSARAGGTEYSYEQYF
clone size: NA
D gene: NA
V gene: TRBV20-1
J gene: TRBJ2-7

CDR3 DNA: TGTGCCAGCAGTACGACAGACCATAATTCACCCCTCCACTTT
CDR3 protein: CASSTTDHNSPLHF
clone size: NA
D gene: NA
V gene: TRBV5-5
J gene: TRBJ1-6

CDR3 DNA: TGTGCCAGCAGGGCGCTAGCGGAGCGAGGCTATGAGCAGTACTTC
CDR3 protein: CASRALAERGYEQYF
clone size: NA
D gene: TRBD2
V gene: TRBV6-6
J gene: TRBJ2-5

CDR3 DNA: TGCGCCAGCAGCCAAGCGGGACAGCAGAATGGCTACACCTTC
CDR3 protein: CASSQAGQQNGYTF
clone size: once
D gene: TRBD1
V gene: TRBV4-1
J gene: TRBJ1-2

CDR3 DNA: TGTGCCATCAGTGAGCGGGACTTAACAAATGAGCAGTTCTTC
CDR3 protein: CAISERDLTNEQFF
clone size: few
D gene: NA
V gene: TRBV10-3
J gene: TRBJ2-1

CDR3 DNA: TGTGCCAGCAGTCCCCATCTAGGGGCTAGCACAGATACGCAGTATTTT
CDR3 protein: CASSPHLGASTDTQYF
clone size: NA
D gene: NA
V gene: TRBV28
J gene: TRBJ2-3

CDR3 DNA: TGCAGTGCCGGGCCGACAGGGGGCGATTTCCACGAGCAGTACTTC
CDR3 protein: CSAGPTGGDFHEQYF
clone size: NA
D gene: TRBD1
V gene: TRBV20-1
J gene: TRBJ2-7

CDR3 DNA: TGTGCCAGCAGGAGGCGGCCAGATACGCAGTATTTT
CDR3 protein: CASRRRPDTQYF
clone size: few
D gene: NA
V gene: TRBV2
J gene: TRBJ2-3

CDR3 DNA: TGCAGTGCTAGAGATCTCGGGCGCGGGCAGTACTTC
CDR3 protein: CSARDLGRGQYF
clone size: NA
D gene: NA
V gene: TRBV20-1
J gene: TRBJ2-4

CDR3 DNA: TGTGCCAGCAGTTTAGGTTGGGACACAGATACGCAGTATTTT
CDR3 protein: CASSLGWDTDTQYF
clone size: NA
D gene: NA
V gene: TRBV12-3/TRBV12-4
J gene: TRBJ2-3

CDR3 DNA: TGCAGTGCTCCTAGCGGGGGCCCAATAGATACGCAGTATTTT
CDR3 protein: CSAPSGGPIDTQYF
clone size: few
D gene: TRBD2
V gene: TRBV20-1
J gene: TRBJ2-3

CDR3 DNA: TGTGCCAGCAGCCAAGACTCCCGGTACTGGGAGCTGTTTTTT
CDR3 protein: CASSQDSRYWELFF
clone size: few
D gene: NA
V gene: TRBV4-2
J gene: TRBJ2-2

CDR3 DNA: TGTGCCAGCAGTTCTGGGGGACCCTACGAGCAGTACTTC
CDR3 protein: CASSSGGPYEQYF
clone size: many
D gene: NA
V gene: TRBV27
J gene: TRBJ2-7

CDR3 DNA: TGTGCCAGCAGCTTCGCGGGGCTAGATACGCAGTATTTT
CDR3 protein: CASSFAGLDTQYF
clone size: NA
D gene: NA
V gene: TRBV7-7
J gene: TRBJ2-3

CDR3 DNA: TGTGCCAGCAGAAGCCGGATAGATGGCTACACCTTC
CDR3 protein: CASRSRIDGYTF
clone size: NA
D gene: NA
V gene: TRBV3-1
J gene: TRBJ1-2

CDR3 DNA: TGTGCCAGCAGTTTCCCCATTCCCCCAGGTGTCAACCAAGAGACCCAGTACTTC
CDR3 protein: CASSFPIPPGVNQETQYF
clone size: NA
D gene: NA
V gene: TRBV28
J gene: TRBJ2-5

CDR3 DNA: TGTGCCAGCAGCCCTTGGGACACAGGGGTATGGGGTGGTGGCAATCAGCCCCAGCATTTT
CDR3 protein: CASSPWDTGVWGGGNQPQHF
clone size: NA
D gene: TRBD1
V gene: TRBV28
J gene: TRBJ1-5